Shown below are 8 T cell receptor beta chains from a single sample sequenced in a study of blood T cell repertoires in COVID-19. The repertoire was sequenced with immunoSEQ multiplex PCR; TCRdb's copy has only in-frame clones and lacks some. This sample has about 36,000 clones, with 70% to 90% found just once. The sequenced sample was peripheral blood. These receptors were collected from a human donor in a cohort sampled during active or convalescent COVID-19. The donor label of this sample is uncertain.

The chain has TRBV30 and TRBJ1-1; maybe TRBD1 (5 bases). This CDR3 has 13 amino acids. Per the germline V gene, CDR1 is GTSNPN and CDR2 is SVGIG (reference sequence). V lost 3 bases to trimming and J lost 1 base, with 9 bases between them. The chain's CDR3 is CAWRIGGNTEAFF. The CDR3, as DNA: TGTGCCTGGAGAATCGGGGGGAACACTGAAGCTTTCTTT.

This rearrangement joins TRBV19 to TRBJ2-1; 7 bases are shared with TRBD2. CDR1 and CDR2 (germline): LNHDA, SQIVND (reference sequence). The CDR3 contains 13 residues. V shed 8 bases, J shed 6 bases, and the junction held 7 bases outside the gene matches. The CDR3 region has the DNA TGTGCCAGTGCCGGGGCTAGCGGCAATGAGCAGTTCTTC. Encoded protein: CASAGASGNEQFF.

Only one count was recorded for this clone. The chain is built from TRBV19 and TRBJ1-4, with 11 bases aligning to TRBD1. Looked up from germline, CDR1 is LNHDA and CDR2 is SQIVND (reference sequence). The CDR3 is made up of 17 amino acids. Trimming took 3 bases from V and 0 from J; bases not matched to a gene: 3. The CDR3 DNA sequence: TGTGCCAGTAGTATCGGACAGGGGGCAGCAACTAATGAAAAACTGTTTTTT. This sequence encodes CASSIGQGAATNEKLFF.

This clone is medium-sized. Other DNA sequences in this specimen translate into the identical CDR3. The rearrangement links TRBV7-3 to TRBJ2-5; 9 bases are shared with TRBD1. The CDR3 covers 13 residues. CDR1 is SGHTA, CDR2 FQGTGA, per germline. The ends lost 3 bases at V and 5 bases at J; junction bases unmatched: 1. CDR3 nucleotide sequence: TGTGCCAGCAGCTTTACAGGGGGCGAGACCCAGTACTTC. This gives the protein CASSFTGGETQYF.

This clone was detected only a few times. V and J are TRBV24-1 and TRBJ2-2; 7 nucleotides agree with TRBD2. Looked up from germline, CDR1 is KGHDR and CDR2 is SFDVKD. The V gene end was trimmed by 9 bases and the J gene end by 0 bases; junction bases not matched to a gene: 3. This CDR3 spans 14 amino acids. The CDR3 sequence is CATEGRANTGELFF. The CDR3 bases are TGTGCCACCGAGGGGAGGGCGAACACCGGGGAGCTGTTTTTT.

J is TRBJ2-3 and V is TRBV19, with TRBD2 matching 10 bases. CDR3 size: 16 residues. The V and J ends lost 6 bases and 1 base, in that order; junction bases with no gene match: 7. The germline V gene encodes CDR1 LNHDA and CDR2 SQIVND (reference sequence). The CDR3 sequence is CASSLTSGLGTDTQYF. CDR3 nucleotides: TGTGCCAGTAGCTTGACTAGCGGGTTGGGCACAGATACGCAGTATTTT.

The CDR3 region is CASSLGQGDRELFF. CDR3 bases: TGTGCCAGCAGCCTTGGACAGGGCGACAGGGAGCTGTTTTTT. The V and J genes are TRBV3-1 (or the pseudogene TRBV3-2) and TRBJ2-2, with 8 positions matching TRBD1. The CDR3 has 14 amino acids. Germline V gives CDR1 LGHDT, CDR2 YNNKEL (reference sequence). After removal of 4 bases from V and 9 bases from J, the junction contained 7 bases not matched to a gene.

The V and J genes are TRBV6-4 and TRBJ1-5, with TRBD1 as a possible D gene (6 bases). This CDR3 is 15 amino acids long. Germline values: CDR1 MRHNA, CDR2 SNTAGT. The V gene lost 2 bases and the J gene lost 3 bases, with 11 bases spanning the gap. The CDR3: CASSDAQGLNQPQHF. The CDR3 DNA reads TGTGCCAGCAGTGACGCCCAGGGGCTCAATCAGCCCCAGCATTTT.